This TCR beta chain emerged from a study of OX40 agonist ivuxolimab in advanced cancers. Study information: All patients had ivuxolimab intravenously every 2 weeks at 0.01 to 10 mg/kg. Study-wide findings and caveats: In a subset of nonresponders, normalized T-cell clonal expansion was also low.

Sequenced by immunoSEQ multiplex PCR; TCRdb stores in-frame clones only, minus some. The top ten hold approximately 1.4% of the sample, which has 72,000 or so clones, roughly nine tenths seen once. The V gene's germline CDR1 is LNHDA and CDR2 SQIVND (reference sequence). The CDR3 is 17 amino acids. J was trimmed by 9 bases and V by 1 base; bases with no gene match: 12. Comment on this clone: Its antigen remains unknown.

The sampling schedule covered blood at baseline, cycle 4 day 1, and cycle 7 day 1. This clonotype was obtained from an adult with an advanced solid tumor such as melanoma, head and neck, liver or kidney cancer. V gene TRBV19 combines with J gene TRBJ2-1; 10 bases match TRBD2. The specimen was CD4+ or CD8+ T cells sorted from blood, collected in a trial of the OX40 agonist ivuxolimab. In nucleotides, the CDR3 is TGTGCCAGTAGTATAGGGGAAGGGACTAGCGTCAGCCCTGAGCAGTTCTTC. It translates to CASSIGEGTSVSPEQFF.